Presented here are 5 T cell receptor beta chains from one specimen sequenced in a study of blood T cell repertoires in COVID-19. Clones were read by immunoSEQ multiplex PCR, and TCRdb kept only the in-frame ones, dropping some. The sample has about 210,000 clones; around three quarters are singletons. The material sequenced was peripheral blood. These receptors originate from a woman aged 70-85 years with acute or convalescent COVID-19.

The gene calls are TRBV10-2 and TRBJ2-7; TRBD2 agrees at 8 bases. CDR1 WSHSY and CDR2 SAAADI come from the germline V gene. Trimming removed 7 bases from V and 5 bases from J; junction bases left unmatched: 7. The CDR3 loop spans 13 amino acids. In DNA, the CDR3 is TGCGCCAGCATACCTAGCGGGTCCGACGAGCAGTACTTC. Translation: CASIPSGSDEQYF.

Here the CDR3 reads CASSRQAENSPLHF. The CDR3 DNA reads TGCGCCAGCAGCCGACAGGCTGAAAATTCACCCCTCCACTTT. This chain uses TRBV5-1 with TRBJ1-6; maybe TRBD1 (6 bases). Germline V gene lookup returns CDR1 SGHRS and CDR2 YFSETQ. V gave up 4 bases and J gave up 7 bases, with 12 bases separating them. This CDR3 contains 14 residues.

The chain uses TRBV7-2 and TRBJ2-7; 10 bases are shared with TRBD1. Germline CDR1 and CDR2: SGHTA and FQGNSA. This CDR3 is 15 amino acids long. With 5 bases clipped from V and 3 bases from J, the junction kept 7 bases outside the gene matches. The CDR3: CASSTRTGGHYEQYF. CDR3 nucleotides: TGTGCCAGCAGCACCCGGACAGGGGGACACTACGAGCAGTACTTC. Based on the CDR3 plus reference TRBV7-2 and TRBJ2-7, the full variable domain is GAGVSQSPSNKVTEKGKDVELRCDPISGHTALYWYRQSLGQGLEFLIYFQGNSAPDKSGLPSDRFSAERTGGSVSTLTIQRTQQEDSAVYLCASSTRTGGHYEQYFGPGTRLTVT.

The CDR3 DNA is TGTGCCAGCAGCGTCGGACAGAACACCGGGGAGCTGTTTTTT. It is translated as CASSVGQNTGELFF. The rearrangement links TRBV9 to TRBJ2-2; tentative D call: TRBD1 (5 bases). Germline lookup yields CDR1 SGDLS and CDR2 YYNGEE. V lost 2 bases and J 1 base, leaving 6 bases between the germline ends. The CDR3 extends over 14 amino acids.

The CDR3 region is CASTPGEYSNQPQHF. CDR3 nucleotides: TGTGCCAGTACCCCCGGGGAGTATAGCAATCAGCCCCAGCATTTT. The chain has TRBV19 and TRBJ1-5, with D hard to call. The CDR3 covers 15 residues. The V end was cut by 7 bases, the J end by 0 bases, with 13 bases between. Germline CDR1 and CDR2: LNHDA and SQIVND (reference sequence).